This T cell receptor beta chain was identified during a study of cytomegalovirus exposure and HLA in healthy donors. Study outcomes and limitations: The authors judged a highly shared variant cluster likely a sequencing artifact.

In the PCR, 60 Vbeta and 13 Jbeta primers were used. Sequenced by immunoSEQ multiplex PCR; TCRdb stores in-frame clones only, minus some. The table includes about 84,000 clones, 78% detected once. Trimming removed 5 bases from V and 4 bases from J; junction bases left unmatched: 7. There are 16 residues in the CDR3. The germline V gene has CDR1 SGHAT and CDR2 FQDESV (reference sequence). Concerning this clone itself: Its antigen is not identified.

The chain recombines TRBV11-1 with TRBJ2-3, with 12 bases matching TRBD2. Sequencing was done on a sample of PBMCs. This TCR derives from a male donor in good health and CMV-seropositive. The CDR3 DNA is TGTGCCAGCAGCAGACCTGGACTAGCGGGATCAGATACGCAGTATTTT. It yields the protein CASSRPGLAGSDTQYF.